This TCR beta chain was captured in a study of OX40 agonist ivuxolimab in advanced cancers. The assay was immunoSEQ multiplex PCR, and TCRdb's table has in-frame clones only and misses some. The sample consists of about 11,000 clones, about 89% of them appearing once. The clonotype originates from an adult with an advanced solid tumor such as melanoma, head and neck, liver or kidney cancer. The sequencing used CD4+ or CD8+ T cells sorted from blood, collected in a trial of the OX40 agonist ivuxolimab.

The CDR3 region is CASSTRQVLSYGYTF. CDR3 in DNA: TGTGCCAGCAGCACAAGACAAGTCCTAAGTTATGGCTACACCTTC. The chain has TRBV7-8 and TRBJ1-2; D is ambiguous. This CDR3 has 15 amino acids. The germline CDR1 and CDR2 sequences are SGHVS and FQNEAQ. With 5 bases removed from V and 5 bases from J, the gap between germline ends came to 18 bases.